Listed here are 7 T cell receptor beta chains from one sample, sequenced in a study of T cells expressing NK-cell markers. TCRdb re-called the 5' RACE reads and gives one entry per CDR3 protein, without DNA. This sample contains under 600,000 distinct CDR3 sequences. The sequencing sample was made of blood T cells: a sorted CD56 or NKG2C T cell subset, CD4+ or CD8+ T cells, or bulk PBMC T cells (not recorded which). The receptors originated from a woman aged 50 to 65 in good health.

The gene calls are TRBV5-1 and TRBJ2-1; TCRdb lists TRBD1, though no DNA is available to test this call. Germline CDR1 SGHRS, CDR2 YFSETQ. The CDR3 extends over 12 amino acids. CDR3 residues: CASSLGGGEQFF.

The V gene is TRBV7-9, the J gene TRBJ2-3. The germline gives CDR1 SEHNR, CDR2 FQNEAQ (reference sequence). This CDR3 has 14 residues. The CDR3 region is CASSLTDYTDTQYF.

This sequence joins TRBV20-1 and TRBJ2-1. The CDR3 consists of 14 residues. The germline V gene has CDR1 DFQATT and CDR2 SNEGSKA (reference sequence). Here the CDR3 reads CSARRKSSYNEQFF.

The rearrangement links TRBV29-1 to TRBJ2-3. This CDR3 region has 14 residues. Germline CDR1 is SQVTM and CDR2 is ANQGSEA. CDR3 in amino acids: CSVEGRLARDTQYF.

V is TRBV4-2 and J is TRBJ2-7; no DNA is available, so the TRBD2 call from TCRdb remains unchecked. This CDR3 is 14 amino acids long. CDR1 and CDR2 from the germline V gene are LGHNA and YNFKEQ. The CDR3 loop reads CASRRSPGLYEQYF.

The chain has TRBV6-5 and TRBJ1-1; without DNA, the TCRdb call of TRBD1 cannot be checked. CDR1 and CDR2 from the germline V gene are MNHEY and SVGAGI. This CDR3 is 15 amino acids long. This CDR3 reads CASSDRGMKGTEAFF.

The CDR3 spells CSAREMGDINSPLHF. This chain connects TRBV20-1 to TRBJ1-6; TCRdb picks TRBD1, but there is no DNA to check that call. Germline V gene data show CDR1 as DFQATT and CDR2 as SNEGSKA (reference sequence). The CDR3 runs to 15 residues.